This T cell receptor (beta chain) comes out of a study of untreated major depressive disorder. Study-wide results and caveats: TRBV05-01 (Vbeta 5.1) usage was higher in CD4+ T cells of depressed patients than controls.

Regarding this clone: What it binds is not known.

TCRdb's copy holds only in-frame clones and misses some; the assay was immunoSEQ multiplex PCR. The sample comprises 20,000 to 25,000 clones, 87% of which are singletons, and around 5% rests with the top ten. Germline V gene data show CDR1 as MNHNS and CDR2 as SASEGT. This CDR3 spans 15 amino acids. V gave up 5 bases and J gave up 3 bases, with 15 bases separating them. The specimen was CD4+ T cells from PBMCs. The chain uses TRBV6-1 and TRBJ2-3, with D perhaps assigned TRBD1 or TRBD2 (5 bases each). The sequence came from a woman in her twenties or thirties in good health. The CDR3 DNA reads TGTGCCAGCAGTTCCCCGAGGGGCGGAACAGATACGCAGTATTTT. Encoded protein: CASSSPRGGTDTQYF.